One and the same sample provided the 10 T cell receptor beta chains below, sequenced in a study of CD4 T cells in relation to SARS-CoV-2 and coronaviruses. Using immunoSEQ multiplex PCR, the repertoire was profiled, and TCRdb retains in-frame clones only, with some absent. The sample includes around 34,000 clones, roughly 73% of them seen just once. Their antigens are not known. The sequencing sample was made of memory CD4+ T cells from PBMCs, cultured in vitro. These receptors all come from an adult with COVID-19.

The V call is TRBV4-2, the J call TRBJ2-1; D remains ambiguous. V was pared by 8 bases and J by 6 bases, with 17 bases between. Germline V CDR1 and CDR2: LGHNA, YNFKEQ. The CDR3 contains 14 residues. This chain's CDR3 is CASSPQNGLNEQFF. As DNA, the CDR3 is TGTGCCAGCTCCCCACAAAATGGGCTCAATGAGCAGTTCTTC.

V and J are TRBV2 and TRBJ2-1, with D perhaps TRBD2 (5 bases). The germline gives CDR1 SNHLY, CDR2 FYNNEI. The V end was cut by 5 bases, the J end by 7 bases, with 12 bases between. The CDR3 sequence is 13 residues long. CDR3 loop: CASSPESGNEQFF. Written as DNA, the CDR3 is TGTGCCAGCAGTCCCGAAAGCGGAAATGAGCAGTTCTTC.

The CDR3: CASSLGGIGGTDTQYF. CDR3 nucleotides: TGTGCCAGCAGCTTAGGTGGAATCGGGGGCACAGATACGCAGTATTTT. This chain uses TRBV11-2 with TRBJ2-3, with a weak D call TRBD2 (5 bases). Germline CDR1 is SGHAT and CDR2 is FQNNGV. The CDR3 has 16 residues. The V and J ends lost 1 base and 1 base respectively, with 12 bases between them.

This rearrangement joins TRBV9 to TRBJ1-6; D is unresolved. Germline-derived CDR1 and CDR2 are SGDLS and YYNGEE. The CDR3 extends over 20 amino acids. The ends were cut back, 4 bases at V and 1 base at J, with 24 bases in the middle. CDR3 amino acids: CASSPREGRNLGSYNSPLHF. DNA for the CDR3: TGTGCCAGCAGCCCCAGAGAAGGACGAAATCTGGGTTCCTATAATTCACCCCTCCACTTT.

This chain joins TRBV2 and TRBJ2-7, with TRBD1 identical over 10 bases. With 5 bases clipped from V and 6 bases from J, the junction kept 4 bases outside the gene matches. This CDR3 contains 13 residues. Germline V gene data show CDR1 as SNHLY and CDR2 as FYNNEI. The CDR3 coding sequence is TGTGCCAGCAGTCCCGGGACAGGGGCCGAGCAGTACTTC. This sequence encodes CASSPGTGAEQYF.

The V and J genes are TRBV30 and TRBJ1-2; D may be TRBD1 (5 bases). Germline V gene data show CDR1 as GTSNPN and CDR2 as SVGIG (reference sequence). CDR3 size: 15 residues. V was shortened by 0 bases and J by 8 bases, with 19 bases between the two germline ends. CDR3 sequence (DNA): TGTGCCTGGAGTGTAAATACAGGTGGATCGACGGGCTACACCTTC. Encoded protein: CAWSVNTGGSTGYTF.

V is TRBV11-2 and J is TRBJ1-3, with D unclear. The ends were cut back, 5 bases at V and 10 bases at J, with 27 bases in the middle. Germline V gene sequence: CDR1 SGHAT, CDR2 FQNNGV. The CDR3 is 17 residues long. CDR3 amino acids: CASSERLNSRGLQTIYF. As DNA, the CDR3 is TGTGCCAGCAGCGAAAGACTTAATTCCCGCGGGCTACAGACCATATATTTT.

This chain uses TRBV5-4 with TRBJ2-1; D is perhaps TRBD2 (5 bases). Between the trimmed V and J ends, which lost 4 bases and 4 bases, there was a span of 15 bases. CDR1 and CDR2 from the germline V gene are SGHNT and YYREEE (reference sequence). The CDR3 runs to 15 residues. CDR3: CASSRDYTAYNEQFF. The CDR3 DNA reads as TGTGCCAGCAGCCGGGATTATACGGCGTACAATGAGCAGTTCTTC.

The V and J genes are TRBV4-1 and TRBJ1-2, with D possibly TRBD1 on 5 matching bases. The CDR3 consists of 14 residues. Between the trimmed V and J ends, which lost 6 bases and 5 bases, there was a span of 16 bases. Germline assignment: CDR1 MGHRA and CDR2 YSYEKL. The DNA of the CDR3 is TGCGCCAGCAGTCGGACACAAGGGGATTATGGCTACACCTTC. Amino acid sequence: CASSRTQGDYGYTF.

The chain couples TRBV28 to TRBJ2-7; D gene uncertain. Germline CDR1 and CDR2: MDHEN and SYDVKM. The CDR3 contains 15 residues. The V end was cut by 1 base, the J end by 3 bases, with 13 bases between. The CDR3 protein is CASSLLTLHFYEQYF. The CDR3 DNA sequence: TGTGCCAGCAGTTTATTGACTCTCCATTTCTACGAGCAGTACTTC.